One sample yielded the 2 T cell receptor beta chains listed below, sequenced in a study of glioma-infiltrating T cells. Amplification of TCR alpha and beta CDR3 regions from RNA used iRepertoire nested multiplex PCR. TCRdb re-called the multiplex PCR reads with MiXCR, one entry per CDR3 protein. The profile shows around 20,000 distinct CDR3 sequences, about 26% of them singletons. Sequenced input: glioma tissue, nonneoplastic brain tissue, or PBMCs (not recorded which). Every receptor here comes from a human donor with low-grade glioma or glioblastoma, undergoing nonglioma brain surgery, or in good health (not recorded which).

This clonotype was seen repeatedly, ten times or more. This chain joins TRBV5-1 and TRBJ2-3; a weak D match, TRBD2 (6 bases). Deletions cut 4 bases from V and 3 bases from J, with 9 bases between. The CDR3 runs 13 residues. Germline CDR1 and CDR2: SGHRS and YFSETQ. This chain's CDR3 is CASSPTSTDTQYF. The DNA of the CDR3 is TGCGCCAGCAGCCCGACTAGTACAGATACGCAGTATTTT.

This clonotype was counted at least ten times. The rearrangement joins TRBV4-2 to TRBJ2-1; 9 bases are shared with TRBD1. Germline CDR1 is LGHNA and CDR2 is YNFKEQ. With V trimmed by 0 bases and J by 5 bases, 5 bases remained unmatched. CDR3 length equals 16 residues. This CDR3 is CASSQDWTGDNNEQFF. CDR3 coding DNA: TGTGCCAGCAGCCAAGATTGGACAGGGGATAACAATGAGCAGTTCTTC.